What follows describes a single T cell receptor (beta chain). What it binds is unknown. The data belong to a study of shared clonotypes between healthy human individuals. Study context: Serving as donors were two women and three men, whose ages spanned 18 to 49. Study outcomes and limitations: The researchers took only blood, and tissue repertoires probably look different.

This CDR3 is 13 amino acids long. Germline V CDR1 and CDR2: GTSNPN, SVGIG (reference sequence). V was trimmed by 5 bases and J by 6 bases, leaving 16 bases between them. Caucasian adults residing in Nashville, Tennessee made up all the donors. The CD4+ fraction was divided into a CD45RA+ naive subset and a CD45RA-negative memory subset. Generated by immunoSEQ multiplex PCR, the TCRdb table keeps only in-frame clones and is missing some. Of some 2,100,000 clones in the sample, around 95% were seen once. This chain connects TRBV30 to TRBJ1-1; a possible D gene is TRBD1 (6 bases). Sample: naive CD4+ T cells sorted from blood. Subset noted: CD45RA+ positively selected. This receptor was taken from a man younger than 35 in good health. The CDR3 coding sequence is TGTGCCTGGGGCCCAGACAGGCTCTCTGAAGCTTTCTTT. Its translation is CAWGPDRLSEAFF.